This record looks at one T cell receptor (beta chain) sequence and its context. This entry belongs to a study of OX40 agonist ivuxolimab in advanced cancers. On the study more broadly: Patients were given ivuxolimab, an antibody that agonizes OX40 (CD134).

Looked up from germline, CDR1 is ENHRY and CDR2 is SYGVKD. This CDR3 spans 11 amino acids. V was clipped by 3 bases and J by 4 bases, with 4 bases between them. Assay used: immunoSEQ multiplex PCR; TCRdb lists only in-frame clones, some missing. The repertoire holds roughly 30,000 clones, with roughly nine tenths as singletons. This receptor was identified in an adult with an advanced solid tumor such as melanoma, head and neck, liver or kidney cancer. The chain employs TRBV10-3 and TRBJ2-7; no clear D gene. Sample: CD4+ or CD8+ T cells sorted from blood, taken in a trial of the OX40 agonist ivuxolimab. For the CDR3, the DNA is TGTGCCATCAGTGAACAGTACGAGCAGTACTTC. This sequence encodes CAISEQYEQYF.